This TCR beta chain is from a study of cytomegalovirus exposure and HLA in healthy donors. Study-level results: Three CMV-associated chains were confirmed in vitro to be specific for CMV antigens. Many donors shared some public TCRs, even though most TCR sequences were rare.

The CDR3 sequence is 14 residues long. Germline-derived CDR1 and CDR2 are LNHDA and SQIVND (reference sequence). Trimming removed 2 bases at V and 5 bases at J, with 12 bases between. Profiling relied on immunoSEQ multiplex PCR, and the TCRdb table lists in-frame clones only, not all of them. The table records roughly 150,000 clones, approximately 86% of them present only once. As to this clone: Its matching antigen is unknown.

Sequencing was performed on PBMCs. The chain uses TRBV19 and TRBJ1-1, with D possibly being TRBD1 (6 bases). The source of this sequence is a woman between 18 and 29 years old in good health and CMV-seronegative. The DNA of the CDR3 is TGTGCCAGTAGTATAACAGGGAATCCGACTGAAGCTTTCTTT. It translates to CASSITGNPTEAFF.